This T cell receptor (beta chain) was sequenced for a study of shared clonotypes between healthy human individuals. Study at large: Each donor's CD4 naive and CD4 memory cells filled three plates apiece, CD8 naive two, and CD8 memory one.

The length of the CDR3 is 14 residues. V lost 5 bases and J lost 3, with 14 bases in between. Germline V gene lookup returns CDR1 SGHVS and CDR2 FQNEAQ. Every immunoSEQ plate was one replicate of a subset's evenly spread DNA. Measured with immunoSEQ multiplex PCR; TCRdb has only the in-frame clones, and not every one. The table has approximately 320,000 clones, around 86% seen once. This clone was seen many times. The sequenced material came from memory CD8+ T cells sorted from blood. Specified subset: CD45RO+ cells pooled with CCR7-negative TemRA cells. This sequence was found in a man between 18 and 35 years old in good health. The chain couples TRBV7-8 to TRBJ2-7; D is ambiguous. Here the CDR3 DNA reads TGTGCCAGCAGCCCCGGCGGATCCCACTACGAGCAGTACTTC. Its protein is CASSPGGSHYEQYF.